Listed here are 25 T cell receptor beta chains from one sample, sequenced in a study of blood T cells in healthy people across ages. With a J-beta primer mix and a sample-barcoded 5' primer, a second PCR ran about 7 to 12 cycles. TCRdb recomputed calls from the 5' RACE reads with MiXCR, one row per CDR3 protein. The sample includes 850,000 to 1,000,000 distinct CDR3 sequences, under 50% seen only once; the top ten take around an eighth. Sequenced: blood. The source of these receptors is a young man in good health.

CDR3: CASSQDRGLSPYEQYF. CDR3 sequence (DNA): TGTGCCAGCAGCCAAGATCGGGGATTGTCGCCCTACGAGCAGTACTTC. The chain recombines TRBV3-1 with TRBJ2-7; tentative D call: TRBD2 (5 bases). The CDR3 length is 16 residues. CDR1 is LGHDT, CDR2 YNNKEL, per germline (reference sequence). Trimming shortened V by 0 bases and J by 2 bases, and 14 bases separated the two germline ends.

The chain has TRBV5-1 and TRBJ1-2, with TRBD1 identical over 9 bases. Germline V gives CDR1 SGHRS, CDR2 YFSETQ. The ends lost 1 base at V and 7 bases at J; junction bases unmatched: 5. This CDR3 spans 14 amino acids. As DNA, the CDR3 is TGCGCCAGCAGCTTGACCGGGACAGGGAGTGGCTACACCTTC. Protein sequence: CASSLTGTGSGYTF.

In the case of this clonotype: At one end the junction does not follow the germline gene, possibly because of a read error. The chain recombines TRBV4-3 with TRBJ1-1, with TRBD1 as a possible D gene (5 bases). Germline CDR1 reads LGHNA; CDR2 reads YSLEER. The CDR3 length is 14 residues. CDR3 in amino acids: CVSSPQGSNTEAFF. The DNA of the CDR3 is TGCGTCAGCAGCCCCCAGGGTTCGAACACTGAAGCTTTCTTT.

This clonotype has more than one count but fewer than ten. The chain joins TRBV7-9 to TRBJ2-1; TRBD1 matches at 9 bases. Looked up from germline, CDR1 is SEHNR and CDR2 is FQNEAQ (reference sequence). The CDR3 length is 16 residues. With 0 bases clipped from V and 4 bases from J, the junction kept 4 bases outside the gene matches. CDR3 in amino acids: CASSLAGTGKYNEQFF. Written as DNA, the CDR3 is TGTGCCAGCAGCTTAGCTGGGACAGGGAAATACAATGAGCAGTTCTTC.

This clonotype has a handful of counts. CDR3 region: CASSQLGTGDYEQYF. The CDR3 coding sequence is TGTGCCAGCAGCCAGCTCGGGACAGGGGACTACGAGCAGTACTTC. The chain couples TRBV12-3 or TRBV12-4 to TRBJ2-7, with TRBD1 matching over 10 bases. This CDR3 is 15 amino acids long. V shed 6 bases, J shed 3 bases, and the junction held 8 bases outside the gene matches.

This clonotype was recorded only once. V is TRBV4-2 and J is TRBJ1-5, with a possible D match to TRBD1 (5 bases). The V end was cut by 1 base, the J end by 6 bases, with 19 bases between. Looked up from germline, CDR1 is LGHNA and CDR2 is YNFKEQ. This CDR3 comprises 17 residues. The DNA for the CDR3 is TGTGCCAGCAGCCAAGGTGTTAGTCAGGGTCTCGGTCAGCCCCAGCATTTT. It encodes CASSQGVSQGLGQPQHF.

This chain links TRBV29-1 with TRBJ2-5; no definite D call. The CDR3 is made up of 13 amino acids. The germline gives CDR1 SQVTM, CDR2 ANQGSEA. Trimming cost V 6 bases and J 6 bases, with 17 bases left between them. The CDR3 region is CSVPGWGSQTQYF. CDR3 coding DNA: TGCAGCGTCCCTGGATGGGGATCCCAGACCCAGTACTTC.

In this sample, this clonotype turned up a few times. This rearrangement joins TRBV2 to TRBJ2-7; D remains unclear. Germline V gives CDR1 SNHLY, CDR2 FYNNEI. Trimming took off 7 bases at V and 4 bases at J, with 8 bases between the two ends. There are 11 residues in the CDR3. The CDR3: CASIAGYEQYF. In DNA form, the CDR3 reads TGTGCCAGCATAGCCGGGTACGAGCAGTACTTC.

The chain carries TRBV6-4 and TRBJ2-1; 12 bases agree with TRBD2. The CDR3 runs to 15 residues. The J segment lost 7 bases and the V segment lost 4 bases, leaving 5 bases of the junction unmatched. The germline gives CDR1 MRHNA, CDR2 SNTAGT. This CDR3 is CASSASGGAGNEQFF. The CDR3 DNA sequence: TGTGCCAGCAGTGCTAGCGGGGGGGCCGGTAATGAGCAGTTCTTC.

This sequence joins TRBV6-5 and TRBJ1-5; TRBD1 aligns across 10 bases. The CDR3 runs 18 residues. Germline CDR1 and CDR2: MNHEY and SVGAGI. The V segment lost 2 bases and the J segment 0 bases; nucleotides outside the gene matches: 7. CDR3 protein: CASSYARQGALSNQPQHF. The CDR3 DNA follows: TGTGCCAGCAGTTACGCACGACAGGGGGCTCTTAGCAATCAGCCCCAGCATTTT.

The chain combines TRBV28 with TRBJ2-7; maybe TRBD2 (6 bases). This CDR3 region has 13 residues. Germline V gene sequence: CDR1 MDHEN, CDR2 SYDVKM. The germline V and J ends were trimmed by 8 bases and 2 bases, with 13 bases remaining between them. CDR3 in amino acids: CASAGQFPYEQYF. The DNA of the CDR3 is TGTGCCAGCGCGGGGCAGTTCCCCTACGAGCAGTACTTC.

V is TRBV4-3 and J is TRBJ1-1, with 7 bases fitting TRBD1. V shed 3 bases, J shed 6 bases, and the junction held 10 bases outside the gene matches. The CDR3 runs to 15 residues. Germline loops: CDR1 LGHNA, CDR2 YSLEER. For the CDR3, the DNA is TGCGCCAGCAGCCACCCGGGACAGACAAACGCTGAAGCTTTCTTT. Translation: CASSHPGQTNAEAFF.

This chain connects TRBV20-1 to TRBJ2-6; no clear D gene. Germline CDR1 DFQATT, CDR2 SNEGSKA (reference sequence). Trimming removed 6 bases at V and 2 bases at J, with 11 bases between. The CDR3 has 14 amino acids. The CDR3 DNA sequence: TGCAGTGCCTCCCCAGGCACTGGGGCCAACGTCCTGACTTTC. Translated, it gives CSASPGTGANVLTF.

This chain links TRBV28 with TRBJ1-6; D not certain. The ends were cut back, 7 bases at V and 5 bases at J, with 9 bases in the middle. The CDR3 extends over 13 amino acids. The V gene's germline CDR1 is MDHEN and CDR2 SYDVKM. In nucleotides, the CDR3 is TGTGCCAGCACCCAGCCGAATAATTCACCCCTCCACTTT. Translated: CASTQPNNSPLHF.

The rearrangement uses TRBV5-1 and TRBJ1-5; D unclear. This CDR3 has 17 residues. Germline V gives CDR1 SGHRS, CDR2 YFSETQ. Trimming pared 4 bases from V and 5 bases from J, leaving 22 bases between. CDR3 amino acids: CASSPGNSGGWYQPQHF. For the CDR3, the DNA is TGCGCCAGCAGCCCCGGGAACTCGGGAGGGTGGTATCAGCCCCAGCATTTT.

In this sample, this clonotype turned up a few times. J is TRBJ2-4 and V is TRBV5-1; 8 nucleotides align to TRBD1. This CDR3 has 15 amino acids. J gave up 3 bases and V 3 bases, and 5 bases lay outside the gene matches. Germline V gives CDR1 SGHRS, CDR2 YFSETQ. The DNA of the CDR3 is TGCGCCAGCAGCTCGACAGGGGCTAACAAAAACATTCAGTACTTC. It translates to CASSSTGANKNIQYF.

The sample holds one count of this clonotype. V usage is TRBV4-3 and J usage is TRBJ1-1; D remains ambiguous. Trimming removed 4 bases at V and 0 bases at J, with 15 bases between. This CDR3 is 16 amino acids long. Germline CDR1 reads LGHNA; CDR2 reads YSLEER. In nucleotides, the CDR3 is TGCGCCAGCAGCCCAGGACTCGCGTTCATGAACACTGAAGCTTTCTTT. This translates into CASSPGLAFMNTEAFF.

The rearrangement uses TRBV20-1 and TRBJ2-3, with 8 bases fitting TRBD1. The germline V gene has CDR1 DFQATT and CDR2 SNEGSKA (reference sequence). There are 13 residues in the CDR3. This chain's CDR3 is CSATGGSTDTQYF. Written as DNA, the CDR3 is TGCAGCGCAACAGGGGGTAGCACAGATACGCAGTATTTT.

The chain joins TRBV20-1 to TRBJ2-4; D remains unclear. The end of the DNA aligns better with TRBJ2-7, so the J call may be wrong. Germline V lookup: CDR1 DFQATT, CDR2 SNEGSKA (reference sequence). The CDR3 has 13 residues. CDR3 in DNA: TGCAGTGCTTATAGTGAGTGGGACTACGAGCAGTACTTC. The encoded protein is CSAYSEWDYEQYF.

This clonotype showed up just a few times. V usage is TRBV6-4 and J usage is TRBJ2-1; 13 nucleotides align to TRBD2. Germline CDR1 MRHNA, CDR2 SNTAGT. The CDR3 totals 20 residues. After removal of 2 bases from V and 8 bases from J, the junction contained 18 bases not matched to a gene. The CDR3 sequence is CASSDPGLAGNKREYDEQFF. CDR3 nucleotides: TGTGCCAGCAGTGACCCGGGACTAGCGGGGAATAAAAGGGAGTACGATGAGCAGTTCTTC.

This chain links TRBV15 with TRBJ2-3; D gene unclear. This CDR3 region has 16 residues. Deletions cut 0 bases from V and 6 bases from J, with 16 bases between. Germline-derived CDR1 and CDR2 are LNHNV and YYDKDF (reference sequence). CDR3 loop: CATSREGFEYGDTQYF. Written as DNA, the CDR3 is TGTGCCACCAGCAGAGAGGGATTCGAATACGGGGATACGCAGTATTTT.

The chain couples TRBV27 to TRBJ2-5; maybe TRBD1 (7 bases). Germline CDR1 and CDR2: MNHEY and SMNVEV (reference sequence). The CDR3 is made up of 12 amino acids. Deletions cut 5 bases from V and 7 bases from J, with 11 bases between. CDR3 DNA sequence: TGTGCCAGCAGTAACAGGGGAGGGACCCAGTACTTC. It encodes CASSNRGGTQYF.

This clonotype was counted a few times. The V gene is TRBV7-9, the J gene TRBJ2-3; D not certain. The ends were cut back, 2 bases at V and 6 bases at J, with 9 bases in the middle. The germline CDR1 and CDR2 sequences are SEHNR and FQNEAQ (reference sequence). The CDR3 contains 13 residues. CDR3 protein: CASSLMPLDTQYF. CDR3 DNA sequence: TGTGCCAGCAGCTTAATGCCGCTTGATACGCAGTATTTT. The complete variable domain, with remaining parts taken from reference TRBV7-9 and TRBJ2-3, reads DTGVSQNPRHKITKRGQNVTFRCDPISEHNRLYWYRQTLGQGPEFLTYFQNEAQLEKSRLLSDRFSAERPKGSFSTLEIQRTEQGDSAMYLCASSLMPLDTQYFGPGTRLTVL.

The chain recombines TRBV7-9 with TRBJ2-1; perhaps D is TRBD1 or TRBD2 (6 bases each). The germline CDR1 and CDR2 sequences are SEHNR and FQNEAQ (reference sequence). The CDR3 is made up of 15 amino acids. Trimming left V 8 bases short and J 8 bases short, with 22 bases between. The CDR3 region is CASSIGGGQQDEQFF. The CDR3 DNA reads TGTGCCAGCTCTATCGGGGGCGGACAGCAAGATGAGCAGTTCTTC. The variable domain in full, completed from reference TRBV7-9 and TRBJ2-1, reads DTGVSQNPRHKITKRGQNVTFRCDPISEHNRLYWYRQTLGQGPEFLTYFQNEAQLEKSRLLSDRFSAERPKGSFSTLEIQRTEQGDSAMYLCASSIGGGQQDEQFFGPGTRLTVL.

The sample holds a few counts of this clonotype. The V and J genes are TRBV20-1 and TRBJ1-2; D perhaps matches TRBD1 (5 bases). Trimming took off 5 bases at V and 4 bases at J, with 23 bases between the two ends. Germline CDR1 DFQATT, CDR2 SNEGSKA (reference sequence). The CDR3 sequence is 16 residues long. The CDR3 region has the DNA TGCAGTGCTCCCCCCGGGTCGAGGGGCCGAAGCTATGGCTACACCTTC. It specifies CSAPPGSRGRSYGYTF.